These 29 T cell receptor beta chains were all obtained from the same sample, sequenced in a study of OX40 agonist ivuxolimab in advanced cancers. Assay used: immunoSEQ multiplex PCR; TCRdb lists only in-frame clones, some missing. The sample lists over 65,000 clones; around 80% were seen once. The sample consisted of CD4+ or CD8+ T cells sorted from blood, taken in a trial of the OX40 agonist ivuxolimab. The receptors were gathered from an adult with an advanced solid tumor such as melanoma, head and neck, liver or kidney cancer.

This clone showed up just once. This chain joins TRBV11-2 and TRBJ1-4, with TRBD1 as a possible D gene (6 bases). V shed 0 bases and J shed 8 bases, with 10 bases lying between them. The V gene's germline CDR1 is SGHAT and CDR2 FQNNGV. The CDR3 sequence is 14 residues long. CDR3 bases: TGTGCCAGCAGCTTAGACAGGGGAAAAGAAAAACTGTTTTTT. Translating it yields CASSLDRGKEKLFF.

This clone was seen a single time. V gene TRBV7-8 combines with J gene TRBJ2-1; D is ambiguous. V lost 0 bases and J 2 bases, leaving 8 bases between the germline ends. Per the germline V gene, CDR1 is SGHVS and CDR2 is FQNEAQ. CDR3 size: 15 residues. CDR3 nucleotides: TGTGCCAGCAGCTTAGCGTGGCAGGCCTACAATGAGCAGTTCTTC. Translated: CASSLAWQAYNEQFF.

This clone came up once. This chain connects TRBV6-6 to TRBJ2-3, with no clear D. The CDR3 has 10 residues. CDR1 is MNHNY, CDR2 SVGAGI, per germline (reference sequence). Between the trimmed V and J ends, which lost 7 bases and 6 bases, there was a span of 5 bases. This CDR3 is CASIGDTQYF. The CDR3 nucleotides are TGTGCCAGCATCGGGGATACGCAGTATTTT.

J is TRBJ2-1 and V is TRBV7-6; 14 bases map to TRBD2. The V gene's germline CDR1 is SGHVS and CDR2 FNYEAQ. The CDR3 spans 19 residues. J lost 3 bases, V lost 3 bases, and 10 bases had no gene match. The CDR3: CASSFYAGLAGDHYNEQFF. In DNA, the CDR3 is TGTGCCAGCAGCTTCTATGCGGGACTAGCGGGGGATCACTACAATGAGCAGTTCTTC. Based on the CDR3 plus reference TRBV7-6 and TRBJ2-1, the full variable domain is GAGVSQSPRYKVTKRGQDVALRCDPISGHVSLYWYRQALGQGPEFLTYFNYEAQQDKSGLPNDRFSAERPEGSISTLTIQRTEQRDSAMYRCASSFYAGLAGDHYNEQFFGPGTRLTVL.

This chain joins TRBV5-1 and TRBJ2-3; TRBD2 agrees at 10 bases. Germline V CDR1 and CDR2: SGHRS, YFSETQ. The CDR3 runs to 16 residues. V dropped 0 bases and J dropped 2; count of bases not matched to a gene: 3. CDR3 protein: CASSLGTSGPTDTQYF. CDR3 bases: TGCGCCAGCAGCTTGGGGACTAGCGGACCCACAGATACGCAGTATTTT.

The V gene is TRBV10-3, the J gene TRBJ1-5; D might be TRBD1 (6 bases). The CDR3 is 14 amino acids. Trimming took off 3 bases at V and 7 bases at J, with 13 bases between the two ends. Germline CDR1 ENHRY, CDR2 SYGVKD. CDR3 protein: CAISDTGNYQPQHF. DNA of the CDR3: TGTGCCATCAGTGACACAGGGAATTACCAGCCCCAGCATTTT.

This clone was detected once. V is TRBV6-1 and J is TRBJ1-4; a possible D gene is TRBD1 (5 bases). V lost 7 bases and J 2 bases, leaving 11 bases between the germline ends. The CDR3 sequence is 14 residues long. Germline assignment: CDR1 MNHNS and CDR2 SASEGT. The CDR3 sequence: CASTGTVTNEKLFF. For the CDR3, the DNA is TGTGCCAGCACCGGGACGGTTACTAATGAAAAACTGTTTTTT.

V and J are TRBV28 and TRBJ1-2, with a possible D match to TRBD1 (5 bases). This CDR3 spans 15 amino acids. The V end was cut by 1 base, the J end by 1 base, with 10 bases between. From germline, CDR1 is MDHEN and CDR2 SYDVKM. The CDR3 DNA reads TGTGCCAGCAGTTTATTCTTTCAGGGTAACTATGGCTACACCTTC. Protein: CASSLFFQGNYGYTF.

The rearrangement uses TRBV15 and TRBJ1-2, with 11 bases identical to TRBD1. The CDR3 contains 14 residues. Germline V gene sequence: CDR1 LNHNV, CDR2 YYDKDF (reference sequence). V dropped 3 bases and J dropped 7; count of bases not matched to a gene: 4. The CDR3 loop reads CATSRAGTGGGYTF. In nucleotides, the CDR3 is TGTGCCACCAGCAGGGCCGGGACAGGGGGTGGCTACACCTTC.

The V and J genes are TRBV7-2 and TRBJ1-1, with 7 bases identical to TRBD1. The CDR3 covers 13 residues. Germline V gene data show CDR1 as SGHTA and CDR2 as FQGNSA. With V trimmed by 10 bases and J by 4 bases, 9 bases remained unmatched. The CDR3 DNA reads as TGTGCCACAAAGACAGGGTATAGCACTGAAGCTTTCTTT. Translating it yields CATKTGYSTEAFF.

CDR3 region: CASSPPGQGNQPQHF. CDR3 coding DNA: TGTGCCAGCTCACCACCGGGACAGGGCAATCAGCCCCAGCATTTT. The chain employs TRBV18 and TRBJ1-5; 8 bases align to TRBD1. From germline, CDR1 is KGHSH and CDR2 LQKENI. J gave up 2 bases and V 0 bases, and 0 bases lay outside the gene matches. CDR3 length: 15 amino acids.

This rearrangement joins TRBV4-3 to TRBJ1-2; 7 bases are shared with TRBD1. The V and J ends lost 6 bases and 7 bases, in that order; junction bases with no gene match: 11. CDR1 is LGHNA, CDR2 YSLEER, per germline. The CDR3 has 14 residues. Here the CDR3 DNA reads TGCGCCAGCAGTACCGGTGACAGGGTAGGTGGCTACACCTTC. It is translated as CASSTGDRVGGYTF.

This clone was counted only a few times. The rearrangement joins TRBV30 to TRBJ2-7; D call uncertain. V shed 1 base and J shed 1 base, with 8 bases lying between them. Germline V gene data show CDR1 as GTSNPN and CDR2 as SVGIG (reference sequence). The CDR3 sequence is 13 residues long. The CDR3 spells CAWSGPSSYEQYF. In nucleotides, the CDR3 is TGTGCCTGGAGTGGGCCATCATCCTACGAGCAGTACTTC.

The V and J genes are TRBV27 and TRBJ2-1, with 14 nucleotides matching TRBD2. CDR3 size: 15 residues. Germline V gene data show CDR1 as MNHEY and CDR2 as SMNVEV (reference sequence). The V gene end was trimmed by 6 bases and the J gene end by 7 bases; junction bases not matched to a gene: 5. The CDR3 nucleotides read TGTGCCAGCAGCGTTGGACTAGCGGGAGGAAATGAGCAGTTCTTC. It is translated as CASSVGLAGGNEQFF.

Here the CDR3 DNA reads TGTGCCAGCAGTTACGGGGGTACTGGAAACACCATATATTTT. It codes for CASSYGGTGNTIYF. The V call is TRBV6-5, the J call TRBJ1-3; tentatively, D is TRBD1 (5 bases). The germline CDR1 and CDR2 sequences are MNHEY and SVGAGI. Trimming removed 2 bases from V and 2 bases from J, with 7 bases in between. This CDR3 spans 14 amino acids.

V gene TRBV9 combines with J gene TRBJ1-4; tentative D call: TRBD1 (5 bases). V was cut by 0 bases and J by 5 bases, with 11 bases left in between. CDR1 is SGDLS, CDR2 YYNGEE, per germline. This CDR3 is built from 15 residues. The CDR3 DNA reads TGTGCCAGCAGCGTAGCCGCAGGGCTGAATGAAAAACTGTTTTTT. Translation gives CASSVAAGLNEKLFF. The variable domain in full, completed from reference TRBV9 and TRBJ1-4, reads DSGVTQTPKHLITATGQRVTLRCSPRSGDLSVYWYQQSLDQGLQFLIQYYNGEERAKGNILERFSAQQFPDLHSELNLSSLELGDSALYFCASSVAAGLNEKLFFGSGTQLSVL.

Only one count was recorded for this clone. The V gene is TRBV5-1, the J gene TRBJ2-2; a weak D match, TRBD2 (6 bases). From germline, CDR1 is SGHRS and CDR2 YFSETQ. The CDR3 contains 16 residues. Deletions cut 4 bases from V and 5 bases from J, with 18 bases between. DNA for the CDR3: TGCGCCAGCAGCATAGGGACTTCGCCAAGGACCGGGGAGCTGTTTTTT. It yields the protein CASSIGTSPRTGELFF.

V usage is TRBV23-1 and J usage is TRBJ1-2, with D unclear. TRBV23-1 is known as an ORF, though its function is uncertain. The CDR3 is 16 residues long. Between the trimmed V and J ends, which lost 4 bases and 4 bases, there was a span of 19 bases. The CDR3 DNA reads as TGCGCCAGCAGTCCTTTTGGCTGTGGGGTTTCCTATGGCTACACCTTC. This gives the protein CASSPFGCGVSYGYTF.

The CDR3 protein is CASSSRQSYEQYF. The DNA for the CDR3 is TGTGCCAGCAGTTCCCGACAGTCCTACGAGCAGTACTTC. The chain couples TRBV28 to TRBJ2-7; TRBD1 is a possible D gene (5 bases). The length of the CDR3 is 13 residues. The germline CDR1 and CDR2 sequences are MDHEN and SYDVKM. The germline V and J ends were trimmed by 4 bases and 1 base, with 8 bases remaining between them.

This CDR3 is CASGEGAANEKLFF. Written as DNA, the CDR3 is TGTGCCTCTGGGGAGGGCGCAGCTAATGAAAAACTGTTTTTT. This chain uses TRBV30 with TRBJ1-4; D remains ambiguous. Germline V CDR1 and CDR2: GTSNPN, SVGIG (reference sequence). This CDR3 spans 14 amino acids. V was pared by 7 bases and J by 3 bases, with 15 bases between.

The chain has TRBV28 and TRBJ1-2, with D unclear. The germline V gene has CDR1 MDHEN and CDR2 SYDVKM. Trimming took off 4 bases at V and 7 bases at J, with 13 bases between the two ends. The CDR3 consists of 13 residues. In nucleotides, the CDR3 is TGTGCCAGCAGTTCCCCCAGCGTTGGTGGCTACACCTTC. Translating gives CASSSPSVGGYTF.

The chain combines TRBV14 with TRBJ2-5, with a weak D call TRBD2 (6 bases). The V end lost 1 base, the J end lost 4 bases, and 13 bases lay between the germline ends. CDR3 size: 15 residues. Germline CDR1 reads SGHDN; CDR2 reads FVKESK. CDR3 bases: TGTGCCAGCAGCCAAGGTGCTAGCGTGGGAGAGACCCAGTACTTC. This encodes CASSQGASVGETQYF.

V gene TRBV19 combines with J gene TRBJ2-1, with D perhaps matching TRBD1 (6 bases). There are 13 residues in the CDR3. CDR1 is LNHDA, CDR2 SQIVND, per germline (reference sequence). V shed 4 bases and J shed 9 bases, with 13 bases lying between them. The CDR3 sequence: CASSTGKGGEQFF. Here the CDR3 DNA reads TGTGCCAGTAGTACGGGAAAAGGGGGTGAGCAGTTCTTC.

This sequence joins TRBV11-3 and TRBJ2-1; 14 bases fit TRBD2. J was trimmed by 8 bases and V by 5 bases; bases with no gene match: 8. Germline values: CDR1 SGHNT, CDR2 YENEEA. This CDR3 is 16 amino acids long. CDR3 in DNA: TGTGCCAGCAGCAGAACCGGGACTAGCGGGAGTGATGAGCAGTTCTTC. Protein sequence: CASSRTGTSGSDEQFF.

This chain uses TRBV19 with TRBJ1-5; D remains unclear. The CDR3 has 14 amino acids. CDR1 is LNHDA and CDR2 is SQIVND in the germline V gene (reference sequence). Trimming stripped 3 bases from V and 4 bases from J, with 10 bases between. This chain's CDR3 is CASSILSVNQPQHF. The CDR3 DNA is TGTGCCAGTAGTATCCTCTCTGTTAATCAGCCCCAGCATTTT.

The chain has TRBV2 and TRBJ1-4, with D perhaps matching TRBD1 (6 bases). The CDR3 sequence is 14 residues long. Trimming shortened V by 5 bases and J by 12 bases, and 19 bases separated the two germline ends. The germline V gene encodes CDR1 SNHLY and CDR2 FYNNEI. The CDR3 protein is CASSITGPITELFF. The CDR3 bases are TGTGCCAGCAGTATTACAGGGCCGATTACCGAACTGTTTTTT.

V gene TRBV28 combines with J gene TRBJ1-2, with unresolved D. There are 14 residues in the CDR3. Germline CDR1 and CDR2: MDHEN and SYDVKM. Trimming stripped 6 bases from V and 4 bases from J, with 15 bases between. This chain's CDR3 is CASRSRPEGYGYTF. CDR3 nucleotides: TGTGCCAGCAGATCCCGCCCGGAGGGCTATGGCTACACCTTC.

The V gene is TRBV6-4, the J gene TRBJ2-7; TRBD2 matches at 8 bases. The CDR3 covers 16 residues. Per germline, CDR1 MRHNA and CDR2 SNTAGT. After removal of 5 bases from V and 2 bases from J, the junction contained 11 bases not matched to a gene. CDR3 bases: TGTGCCAGCAGTTCGGGGGGGCGGCTGGTTCCCTACGAGCAGTACTTC. It yields the protein CASSSGGRLVPYEQYF.

This clone has more than one count but fewer than ten. V gene TRBV6-5 combines with J gene TRBJ1-1, with unresolved D. This CDR3 is 13 amino acids long. Trimming shortened V by 5 bases and J by 2 bases, and 9 bases separated the two germline ends. The germline gives CDR1 MNHEY, CDR2 SVGAGI. The chain's CDR3 is CASSRGPNTEAFF. The DNA of the CDR3 is TGTGCCAGCAGTCGCGGGCCTAACACTGAAGCTTTCTTT.